Listed below are T cell receptor beta chains from one sample, sequenced in a study of blood T cell repertoires in COVID-19. Libraries were prepared by immunoSEQ multiplex PCR; TCRdb keeps only in-frame clonotypes and omits some of them. The sample consists of 150,000 to 200,000 clones, more than 70% of them appearing once. Sequencing was carried out using peripheral blood. All receptors derive from a man aged 60-69 years with acute or convalescent COVID-19. Both conserved end residues are part of each CDR3. The D gene is left open where the match is weak. The size entry is marked missing in some rows and otherwise reads once, few, many or a size class.

CDR3nt: TGTGCCAGCAGTTACTCAGGCAGGGGGTACACTGAAGCTTTCTTT; CDR3aa: CASSYSGRGYTEAFF; d_gene: TRBD1; abundance: once; v_gene: TRBV6-5; j_gene: TRBJ1-1
CDR3nt: TGTGCCAGTGAGAGGCAGAATCAGCCCCAGCATTTT; CDR3aa: CASERQNQPQHF; d_gene: -; abundance: -; v_gene: TRBV19; j_gene: TRBJ1-5
CDR3nt: TGTGCCAGCAGTTTATGGGAGGGCGGTGAGCAGTTCTTC; CDR3aa: CASSLWEGGEQFF; d_gene: TRBD2; abundance: -; v_gene: TRBV27; j_gene: TRBJ2-1
CDR3nt: TGTGCCAGCAGCTCGACAGGAATACCTAATGAAAAACTGTTTTTT; CDR3aa: CASSSTGIPNEKLFF; d_gene: -; abundance: -; v_gene: TRBV11-1; j_gene: TRBJ1-4
CDR3nt: TGTGCCAGCAGCGCAAGCGGGTGGCTAGCCACCCTCATTAAGGCTCATGAAGCTTTCTTT; CDR3aa: CASSASGWLATLIKAHEAFF; d_gene: -; abundance: -; v_gene: TRBV21-1; j_gene: TRBJ1-1
CDR3nt: TGTGCCAGCGAGGAGGGGGCAGGTCAGCCCCAGCATTTT; CDR3aa: CASEEGAGQPQHF; d_gene: TRBD1; abundance: -; v_gene: TRBV25-1; j_gene: TRBJ1-5
CDR3nt: TGTGCCAGCAGCCCCAGAAGGCAGGGGGCCTATGGCTACACCTTC; CDR3aa: CASSPRRQGAYGYTF; d_gene: TRBD1; abundance: -; v_gene: TRBV7-9; j_gene: TRBJ1-2
CDR3nt: TGTGCCAGCAGCCATGGGACAGCCTTTAATGAAAAACTGTTTTTT; CDR3aa: CASSHGTAFNEKLFF; d_gene: TRBD1; abundance: -; v_gene: TRBV3-1/TRBV3-2; j_gene: TRBJ1-4
CDR3nt: TGTGCCAGCTCACCGTTTGGCCGACAGTACTCTGGAAACACCATATATTTT; CDR3aa: CASSPFGRQYSGNTIYF; d_gene: -; abundance: -; v_gene: TRBV18; j_gene: TRBJ1-3
CDR3nt: TGTGCCAGCAGTTTATCTAAACAGGGGCTATTGAACACTGAAGCTTTCTTT; CDR3aa: CASSLSKQGLLNTEAFF; d_gene: TRBD1; abundance: -; v_gene: TRBV27; j_gene: TRBJ1-1
CDR3nt: TGTGCCAGCAGCTTTACAGAAAACACTGAAGCTTTCTTT; CDR3aa: CASSFTENTEAFF; d_gene: -; abundance: -; v_gene: TRBV11-2; j_gene: TRBJ1-1
CDR3nt: TGTGCCAGCAGCTTGGCCCATGACCGGGACAGGTATAATTCACCCCTCCACTTT; CDR3aa: CASSLAHDRDRYNSPLHF; d_gene: TRBD1; abundance: -; v_gene: TRBV5-5; j_gene: TRBJ1-6
CDR3nt: TGTGCCAGCACCGGGACTAGCGGATACACAGATACGCAGTATTTT; CDR3aa: CASTGTSGYTDTQYF; d_gene: TRBD2; abundance: -; v_gene: TRBV6-6; j_gene: TRBJ2-3
CDR3nt: TGTGCCAGCAGTTATAGTTACGCCGGACAGGGGAATGGCTACACCTTC; CDR3aa: CASSYSYAGQGNGYTF; d_gene: TRBD1; abundance: -; v_gene: TRBV6-5; j_gene: TRBJ1-2
CDR3nt: TGTGCCAGCAGTTACTGGGGGGGCGAAAAACTGTTTTTT; CDR3aa: CASSYWGGEKLFF; d_gene: -; abundance: -; v_gene: TRBV6-5; j_gene: TRBJ1-4
CDR3nt: TGTGCTAGTGGTTCGGGACAGGGGGACACAGATACGCAGTATTTT; CDR3aa: CASGSGQGDTDTQYF; d_gene: TRBD1; abundance: -; v_gene: TRBV12-5; j_gene: TRBJ2-3
CDR3nt: TGTGCCAGCAGTGCGCCTTCACAGGGGGGAGGCTACACCTTC; CDR3aa: CASSAPSQGGGYTF; d_gene: TRBD1; abundance: -; v_gene: TRBV25-1; j_gene: TRBJ1-2
CDR3nt: TGCAGCGTCGCCAGAACGATGAACACTGAAGCTTTCTTT; CDR3aa: CSVARTMNTEAFF; d_gene: -; abundance: -; v_gene: TRBV29-1; j_gene: TRBJ1-1
CDR3nt: TGCAGCGTTGATTGGGGGGCTGAAGCTTTCTTT; CDR3aa: CSVDWGAEAFF; d_gene: -; abundance: -; v_gene: TRBV29-1; j_gene: TRBJ1-1
CDR3nt: TGCGCCAGCAGCAGGGGACAGAGAAATGAAAAACTGTTTTTT; CDR3aa: CASSRGQRNEKLFF; d_gene: TRBD1; abundance: -; v_gene: TRBV5-1; j_gene: TRBJ1-4
CDR3nt: TGTGCCAGCAGTAGGGACAGGTACTCTGGGGCCAACGTCCTGACTTTC; CDR3aa: CASSRDRYSGANVLTF; d_gene: TRBD1; abundance: -; v_gene: TRBV2; j_gene: TRBJ2-6
CDR3nt: TGTGCCAGCAGGATCCGACAGGGCTATAATTCACCCCTCCACTTT; CDR3aa: CASRIRQGYNSPLHF; d_gene: TRBD1; abundance: -; v_gene: TRBV2; j_gene: TRBJ1-6
CDR3nt: TGTGCCAGCTCACCACCGGGACAGGGAACTCGGAGGGAAAAACTGTTTTTT; CDR3aa: CASSPPGQGTRREKLFF; d_gene: TRBD1; abundance: -; v_gene: TRBV18; j_gene: TRBJ1-4
CDR3nt: TGTGCCAGCAGCAGCGCCGGGACAGAGCAAGAGACCCAGTACTTC; CDR3aa: CASSSAGTEQETQYF; d_gene: TRBD1; abundance: -; v_gene: TRBV5-5; j_gene: TRBJ2-5
CDR3nt: TGTGCCAGCAGCCCACCGAACAGGGCCGCCTATAATTCACCCCTCCACTTT; CDR3aa: CASSPPNRAAYNSPLHF; d_gene: -; abundance: -; v_gene: TRBV7-2; j_gene: TRBJ1-6
CDR3nt: TGTGCCAGCAGCTCCCCGGAAAGGACAGGGCTCCACAATGAGCAGTTCTTC; CDR3aa: CASSSPERTGLHNEQFF; d_gene: TRBD1; abundance: few; v_gene: TRBV7-6; j_gene: TRBJ2-1
CDR3nt: TGTGCCATCAGTGAGCCGGGACAGGTCACTGAAGCTTTCTTT; CDR3aa: CAISEPGQVTEAFF; d_gene: TRBD1; abundance: -; v_gene: TRBV10-3; j_gene: TRBJ1-1
CDR3nt: TGTGCCAGCACCCCCTCCGACAGGGGTGGGGGCTACACCTTC; CDR3aa: CASTPSDRGGGYTF; d_gene: TRBD1; abundance: -; v_gene: TRBV28; j_gene: TRBJ1-2
CDR3nt: TGTGCCAGCTCACTAACAGCGGTTGACGGCTACACCTTC; CDR3aa: CASSLTAVDGYTF; d_gene: -; abundance: -; v_gene: TRBV18; j_gene: TRBJ1-2
CDR3nt: TGTGCCAGCAGCTTGGGGGGCTCGAACACTGAAGCTTTCTTT; CDR3aa: CASSLGGSNTEAFF; d_gene: -; abundance: -; v_gene: TRBV5-6; j_gene: TRBJ1-1
CDR3nt: TGTGCCAGCAGCTTAGGACTAGCGGGCCGCCTGAGAGATACGCAGTATTTT; CDR3aa: CASSLGLAGRLRDTQYF; d_gene: TRBD2; abundance: few; v_gene: TRBV7-2; j_gene: TRBJ2-3
CDR3nt: TGTGCCAGCAGTTACTCCCCTAGCGGGGGAACAGATACGCAGTATTTT; CDR3aa: CASSYSPSGGTDTQYF; d_gene: TRBD2; abundance: -; v_gene: TRBV6-2/TRBV6-3; j_gene: TRBJ2-3
CDR3nt: TGTGCCAGCAGGGGACTCTCGAGCTCTGGAAACACCATATATTTT; CDR3aa: CASRGLSSSGNTIYF; d_gene: -; abundance: -; v_gene: TRBV6-5; j_gene: TRBJ1-3
CDR3nt: TGTGCCAGCAGCCAAGGGGGGGGACAGCCCCAGCATTTT; CDR3aa: CASSQGGGQPQHF; d_gene: -; abundance: once; v_gene: TRBV3-1/TRBV3-2; j_gene: TRBJ1-5
CDR3nt: TGCGCCAGCAGCCAGGACAGGGGATGGAGAAACACCATATATTTT; CDR3aa: CASSQDRGWRNTIYF; d_gene: TRBD1; abundance: -; v_gene: TRBV4-1; j_gene: TRBJ1-3
CDR3nt: TGTGCCAGCAGCTTAAGGGGGGGTCCCAAAGGGGAAAAACTGTTTTTT; CDR3aa: CASSLRGGPKGEKLFF; d_gene: -; abundance: -; v_gene: TRBV13; j_gene: TRBJ1-4
CDR3nt: TGTGCTAGTGGCCAGGGACAGACTGGGGATCAGCCCCAGCATTTT; CDR3aa: CASGQGQTGDQPQHF; d_gene: TRBD1; abundance: -; v_gene: TRBV12-5; j_gene: TRBJ1-5
CDR3nt: TGTGCCTGGAGTCTCATCGACACCCCCTCTGGGGCCAACGTCCTGACTTTC; CDR3aa: CAWSLIDTPSGANVLTF; d_gene: -; abundance: -; v_gene: TRBV30; j_gene: TRBJ2-6
CDR3nt: TGTGCCACCAGCAGAGATTGGAGGGGACAGTTGAACACTGAAGCTTTCTTT; CDR3aa: CATSRDWRGQLNTEAFF; d_gene: TRBD1; abundance: -; v_gene: TRBV15; j_gene: TRBJ1-1
CDR3nt: TGTGCCAGCAGGCCGGGGGGGTTTAATGAGCAGTTCTTC; CDR3aa: CASRPGGFNEQFF; d_gene: TRBD2; abundance: -; v_gene: TRBV2; j_gene: TRBJ2-1
CDR3nt: TGCGCCAGCAGCCAAGACCCCCGGACAGGGGGTTTAAGTTTT; CDR3aa: CASSQDPRTGGLSF; d_gene: TRBD1; abundance: -; v_gene: TRBV4-1; j_gene: TRBJ1-3
CDR3nt: TGTGCCACCAGCCTCAGGGGTCCAGGGGCTGAAGCTTTCTTT; CDR3aa: CATSLRGPGAEAFF; d_gene: -; abundance: -; v_gene: TRBV15; j_gene: TRBJ1-1
CDR3nt: TGCGCCAGCAGCCCGGTGGCAGGCTATTCAGAAAAACTGTTTTTT; CDR3aa: CASSPVAGYSEKLFF; d_gene: -; abundance: -; v_gene: TRBV5-1; j_gene: TRBJ1-4
CDR3nt: TGTGCCAGCAGCGCCGGAGCTAGCCTCTCCTACAATGAGCAGTTCTTC; CDR3aa: CASSAGASLSYNEQFF; d_gene: -; abundance: -; v_gene: TRBV9; j_gene: TRBJ2-1
CDR3nt: TGTGCCAGCAGGAAGGGACAGATTAATCAGCCCCAGCATTTT; CDR3aa: CASRKGQINQPQHF; d_gene: TRBD1; abundance: -; v_gene: TRBV6-5; j_gene: TRBJ1-5
CDR3nt: TGTGCCAGCAGCTTGTACGGGAGGATCACAGATACGCAGTATTTT; CDR3aa: CASSLYGRITDTQYF; d_gene: TRBD2; abundance: -; v_gene: TRBV11-2; j_gene: TRBJ2-3
CDR3nt: TGCAGCGTTTTGCACCTAGCGGGGGGAGGAGATACGCAGTATTTT; CDR3aa: CSVLHLAGGGDTQYF; d_gene: TRBD2; abundance: -; v_gene: TRBV29-1; j_gene: TRBJ2-3
CDR3nt: TGTGCCAGCAGCAGCCGGGACAGAGAAAATGGCTACACCTTC; CDR3aa: CASSSRDRENGYTF; d_gene: -; abundance: -; v_gene: TRBV21-1; j_gene: TRBJ1-2
CDR3nt: TGTGCCAGCAGGACAGGACCCGAGCAGTACTTC; CDR3aa: CASRTGPEQYF; d_gene: -; abundance: -; v_gene: TRBV27; j_gene: TRBJ2-7
CDR3nt: TGTGCCAGCAGCTTAACAACCTCGAACACCGGGGAGCTGTTTTTT; CDR3aa: CASSLTTSNTGELFF; d_gene: -; abundance: -; v_gene: TRBV11-2; j_gene: TRBJ2-2
CDR3nt: TGCGCCAGCAGCCATCCCCTTGGGGGACAGGGAGGGAATGAGCAGTTCTTC; CDR3aa: CASSHPLGGQGGNEQFF; d_gene: TRBD1; abundance: -; v_gene: TRBV4-1; j_gene: TRBJ2-1
CDR3nt: TGTGCCAGCAGCGAGTCAAGCGGGGGCGGGGAGACCCAGTACTTC; CDR3aa: CASSESSGGGETQYF; d_gene: TRBD2; abundance: -; v_gene: TRBV7-2; j_gene: TRBJ2-5
CDR3nt: TGTGCCAGCTCACCACTCTCTGTTTCTCTGTTGAACACTGAAGCTTTCTTT; CDR3aa: CASSPLSVSLLNTEAFF; d_gene: -; abundance: -; v_gene: TRBV18; j_gene: TRBJ1-1
CDR3nt: TGTGCCAGCAGCTTAGGGGGGGTGGCCAAAAACATTCAGTACTTC; CDR3aa: CASSLGGVAKNIQYF; d_gene: -; abundance: -; v_gene: TRBV11-3; j_gene: TRBJ2-4
CDR3nt: TGTGCCAGCAGACTAACTGAGAACACTGAAGCTTTCTTT; CDR3aa: CASRLTENTEAFF; d_gene: -; abundance: -; v_gene: TRBV2; j_gene: TRBJ1-1
CDR3nt: TGTGCCAGCAGCCTAGGGACAGGGAGGGACTATGGCTACACCTTC; CDR3aa: CASSLGTGRDYGYTF; d_gene: TRBD1; abundance: -; v_gene: TRBV6-5; j_gene: TRBJ1-2
CDR3nt: TGTGCCAGCAGGAGAGACAGGGGGGAAAAACTGTTTTTT; CDR3aa: CASRRDRGEKLFF; d_gene: TRBD1; abundance: -; v_gene: TRBV12-3/TRBV12-4; j_gene: TRBJ1-4
CDR3nt: TGTGCCAGTAGTACCACTAGCGGGGCCAACACCGGGGAGCTGTTTTTT; CDR3aa: CASSTTSGANTGELFF; d_gene: TRBD2; abundance: -; v_gene: TRBV19; j_gene: TRBJ2-2
CDR3nt: TGTGCCAGCTCTAGTCCGGGGGGATATGGCTACACCTTC; CDR3aa: CASSSPGGYGYTF; d_gene: -; abundance: -; v_gene: TRBV9; j_gene: TRBJ1-2